This record concerns one TCR beta chain sequence. The record originates from a study of CD8 T cells in Susac syndrome. Reverse transcription of about 0.5 to 1 ug RNA used random hexamers. Amplification of TCR beta CDR3 across 54 Vbeta and 13 Jbeta was performed with immunoSEQ multiplex PCR. TCRdb itself ran the immunoSEQ multiplex PCR reads through MiXCR, one entry per CDR3 protein. The sample shows 200,000 or so distinct CDR3 sequences, around 95% of them seen only once. The TCR originated in a human donor with multiple sclerosis. The sample was CD4+ T cells from PBMCs.

Written as DNA, the CDR3 is TGTGCCAGCGCGGGGCAGGGCCTCTACGAGCAGTACTTC. Its translation is CASAGQGLYEQYF. V and J are TRBV7-9 and TRBJ2-7, with a weak D call TRBD2 (6 bases). V lost 8 bases and J 3 bases, leaving 14 bases between the germline ends. Germline V gene lookup returns CDR1 SEHNR and CDR2 FQNEAQ (reference sequence). The CDR3 runs to 13 residues.